This paragraph covers one TCR beta chain sequence. The target antigen is unknown. The CDR3 loop spans 12 amino acids. In germline, CDR1 is SGHAT, CDR2 FQNNGV. V lost 1 base to trimming and J lost 6 bases, with 4 bases between them. This sample stems from a study of T cell responses to AZD1222 COVID-19 vaccine. Study information: Pooling covered second doses at about 4 or about 12 weeks.

Overall study results and limits: Baseline serostatus was positive in only six or seven AZD1222 recipients. The donor cohort was predominantly white British with a female majority, and clonal diversity may have been underestimated. Spike-specific TCR depth and breadth grew after two AZD1222 doses.

TCRdb's table, derived via immunoSEQ multiplex PCR, lists solely in-frame clones and lacks some. The data hold just over 95,000 clones, with about 88% observed a single time. The chain employs TRBV11-2 and TRBJ2-1; unclear D gene. The material was peripheral blood, obtained on day 0 of AZD1222 vaccination. The receptor's source is an adult in good health. The CDR3 reads CASSLVGNEQFF. CDR3 nucleotide sequence: TGTGCCAGCAGCTTAGTCGGCAATGAGCAGTTCTTC.